This TCR beta chain originates from a study of cytomegalovirus exposure and HLA in healthy donors. The primer mix had 60 Vbeta and 13 Jbeta primers. The method was immunoSEQ multiplex PCR; TCRdb's version includes in-frame clones alone and lacks a portion of them. The data show about 52,000 clones, around 70% seen once. CDR1 is PRHDT, CDR2 FYEKMQ, per germline (reference sequence). The germline V and J ends were trimmed by 0 bases and 4 bases, with 12 bases remaining between them. CDR3 length equals 15 residues. Regarding this clone: Its antigen is unidentified.

Study-level findings and limits: Earlier analysis looked at TCR beta V segments, and most were productive about 90% or about 30% of the time. In a later analysis, DRB1 alleles had the most associated TCRs; HLA-C alleles the fewest. Researchers counted 180 or so TCR beta chains as cytomegalovirus-associated. Looking again later, the authors saw that most CMV-associated TCR beta chains seemed HLA-restricted.

The chain employs TRBV13 and TRBJ2-5, with TRBD2 as a possible D gene (6 bases). Sequencing used PBMCs. This sequence originates from a woman in her fifties or sixties in good health and CMV-seronegative. The CDR3 loop reads CASSLGEGFGETQYF. The CDR3 nucleotides are TGTGCCAGCAGCTTAGGGGAGGGGTTTGGAGAGACCCAGTACTTC.